The 13 T cell receptor beta chains listed next were all sequenced from one sample in a study of blood T cells in healthy people across ages. A sample-barcoded 5' primer and a J-beta primer mix were used in a second PCR of about 7 to 12 cycles. In TCRdb, the 5' RACE reads were re-called with MiXCR into one record per CDR3 protein. The table has hundreds of thousands of distinct CDR3 sequences, roughly three fifths seen once. Specimen: blood. These receptors all stem from a man aged 35 to 55 in good health.

This sequence joins TRBV20-1 and TRBJ2-1, with D hard to call. CDR1 and CDR2 (germline): DFQATT, SNEGSKA (reference sequence). The CDR3 runs to 10 residues. Trimming stripped 4 bases from V and 8 bases from J, with 6 bases between. The CDR3 spells CSAKGDEQFF. CDR3 nucleotide sequence: TGCAGTGCTAAAGGCGATGAGCAGTTCTTC.

V is TRBV4-2 and J is TRBJ2-7; no firm D call. CDR1 LGHNA and CDR2 YNFKEQ come from the germline V gene. This CDR3 spans 13 amino acids. V was shortened by 1 base and J by 6 bases, with 10 bases between the two germline ends. The CDR3 nucleotides are TGTGCCAGCAGCCAAGGACCACAGCTCGAGCAGTACTTC. It specifies CASSQGPQLEQYF.

This clonotype has more than one count but fewer than ten. The chain employs TRBV15 and TRBJ2-7; no definite D call. This CDR3 spans 11 amino acids. Germline-derived CDR1 and CDR2 are LNHNV and YYDKDF (reference sequence). The V gene lost 5 bases and the J gene lost 6 bases, with 8 bases spanning the gap. The DNA of the CDR3 is TGTGCCACCAGCTCTTCGAGCGAGCAGTACTTC. Amino acids: CATSSSSEQYF.

J is TRBJ2-3 and V is TRBV20-1; possible D gene TRBD2, 6 bases. The germline gives CDR1 DFQATT, CDR2 SNEGSKA (reference sequence). The CDR3 has 14 residues. Trimming stripped 7 bases from V and 4 bases from J, with 18 bases between. The DNA of the CDR3 is TGCAGTGTCGAGGAGGGTATAGCTCCAGATACGCAGTATTTT. It codes for CSVEEGIAPDTQYF.

This clonotype was picked up a small number of times. The chain employs TRBV6-5 and TRBJ2-4, with D tentatively TRBD2 (6 bases). From germline, CDR1 is MNHEY and CDR2 SVGAGI. This CDR3 is 13 amino acids long. V lost 6 bases and J 3 bases, leaving 9 bases between the germline ends. The CDR3: CASSTRGKNIQYF. In DNA form, the CDR3 reads TGTGCCAGCAGCACGCGGGGCAAAAACATTCAGTACTTC.

This clonotype was counted between two and nine times. The J gene is TRBJ2-7, the V gene TRBV27; 8 bases line up with TRBD2. Per the germline V gene, CDR1 is MNHEY and CDR2 is SMNVEV (reference sequence). The CDR3 covers 15 residues. V was pared by 6 bases and J by 4 bases, with 11 bases of the junction left unmatched. CDR3 region: CASSLGSAGGYEQYF. In nucleotides, the CDR3 is TGTGCCAGCAGCCTAGGGTCTGCGGGAGGTTACGAGCAGTACTTC.

The V gene is TRBV6-2 or TRBV6-3, the J gene TRBJ2-1; tentative D call: TRBD2 (6 bases). The CDR3 is 13 residues long. The germline gives CDR1 MNHEY, CDR2 SVGEGT. The ends were cut back, 8 bases at V and 4 bases at J, with 12 bases in the middle. As DNA, the CDR3 is TGTGCCAGCCGGACTATCCCATACAATGAGCAGTTCTTC. This encodes CASRTIPYNEQFF.

The chain is built from TRBV20-1 and TRBJ2-1, with D possibly TRBD2 on 5 matching bases. Trimming left V 5 bases short and J 6 bases short, with 11 bases between. This CDR3 is 12 amino acids long. Germline CDR1 and CDR2: DFQATT and SNEGSKA (reference sequence). CDR3 DNA sequence: TGCAGTGCTGCCGGGATGGTCAATGAGCAGTTCTTC. Translated, it gives CSAAGMVNEQFF.

The chain is built from TRBV7-9 and TRBJ2-5; TRBD2 aligns across 7 bases. The better agreement between TRBJ2-7 and the DNA end casts doubt on the J call. Germline V gene data show CDR1 as SEHNR and CDR2 as FQNEAQ (reference sequence). This CDR3 has 15 amino acids. The CDR3 region has the DNA TGTGCCAGCAGCCAGGTGACGGGGGGATATTACGAGCAGTACTTC. This encodes CASSQVTGGYYEQYF.

J is TRBJ1-5 and V is TRBV20-1; 9 bases agree with TRBD1. Germline CDR1 is DFQATT and CDR2 is SNEGSKA (reference sequence). V trimming: 5 bases; J trimming: 1 base; junction bases outside the gene matches: 6. The CDR3 is 15 amino acids. In DNA, the CDR3 is TGCAGTGCTTTACAGGGGGCGGGGAGCAATCAGCCCCAGCATTTT. It yields the protein CSALQGAGSNQPQHF.

The CDR3 loop reads CATQPGGSSYNEQFF. For the CDR3, the DNA is TGCGCCACCCAACCGGGGGGGAGCTCCTACAATGAGCAGTTCTTC. The chain links TRBV5-1 to TRBJ2-1; 8 nucleotides match TRBD2. The CDR3 runs to 15 residues. The ends lost 9 bases at V and 0 bases at J; junction bases unmatched: 8. CDR1 and CDR2 (germline): SGHRS, YFSETQ.

V and J are TRBV12-3 or TRBV12-4 and TRBJ2-1, with 9 bases identical to TRBD1. The junction had 8 bases not matched to a gene; V was cut back by 5 bases and J by 0 bases. The CDR3 contains 17 residues. CDR3 coding DNA: TGTGCCAGCAGTAGACAGGGGGGTCCTCTCTCCTACAATGAGCAGTTCTTC. This translates into CASSRQGGPLSYNEQFF.

This clonotype has more than one count but fewer than ten. The V and J genes are TRBV5-1 and TRBJ2-7, with 7 bases that match TRBD1. The DNA end is more similar to TRBJ2-5, so the J call may be wrong. CDR3 length: 16 amino acids. Looked up from germline, CDR1 is SGHRS and CDR2 is YFSETQ. In DNA form, the CDR3 reads TGCGCCAGCAGCTTTCCCCCATCGGGACAGCTGGAGACCCAGTACTTC. It translates to CASSFPPSGQLETQYF.